This TCR beta chain is from a study of T cell repertoires in cytomegalovirus infection. This clonotype came up a few times. V dropped 1 base and J dropped 0 bases, with 7 bases sitting between them. The CDR3 extends over 14 amino acids. Germline V lookup: CDR1 KGHSH, CDR2 LQKENI. TCRdb used MiXCR to reprocess the reads, holding one entry per CDR3 protein. The sample lists some 150,000 distinct CDR3 sequences, 5% to 6.5% occurring once. The sequenced sample consisted of PBMCs. The TCR originated in a human donor in good health (CMV status not recorded). Some clones in this sample may be carry-over from other donors' samples. The gene calls are TRBV18 and TRBJ2-7, with D possibly matching TRBD1 (5 bases). The CDR3 sequence is CASSPRGSSYEQYF. The CDR3 DNA reads as TGTGCCAGCTCACCACGGGGCAGCTCCTACGAGCAGTACTTC.